The present T cell receptor (beta chain) was sequenced within a study of cytomegalovirus exposure and HLA in healthy donors. From germline, CDR1 is MNHEY and CDR2 SMNVEV (reference sequence). The CDR3 consists of 13 residues. V was clipped by 5 bases and J by 3 bases, with 10 bases between them. Turning to this clone: What it binds is unknown.

The PCR employed 60 Vbeta primers together with 13 Jbeta primers. Using immunoSEQ multiplex PCR, the repertoire was profiled, and TCRdb retains in-frame clones only, with some absent. The repertoire holds around 150,000 clones, with roughly 72% as singletons. The study, taken as a whole, reports: It was 164 TCR beta chains that were listed as cytomegalovirus-associated.

Sequencing input: PBMCs. This TCR was recovered from a man aged 35 to 55 in good health and CMV-seropositive. The V and J genes are TRBV27 and TRBJ1-2; D gene uncertain. The CDR3 DNA reads TGTGCCAGCAGTCTCTCCCTCGACTATGGCTACACCTTC. This translates into CASSLSLDYGYTF.